The entry below describes one T cell receptor (beta chain). Its target is unknown. Using RNA template, CDR3s of TCR alpha and beta were amplified with iRepertoire arm-PCR. Input was 100-400 ng of tissue mRNA or PBMC total RNA. TCRdb re-analysed the multiplex PCR reads in MiXCR, keeping a single row per CDR3 protein. Among a few hundred thousand distinct CDR3 sequences listed, 41% were seen once. These data belong to a study of glioma-infiltrating T cells. Findings and caveats of the study: Gliomas, especially low-grade, showed above-expected tissue-blood divergence; non-neoplastic patients showed below.

V gave up 5 bases and J gave up 4 bases; unmatched junction bases: 11. This CDR3 region has 16 residues. Germline V CDR1 and CDR2: MGHRA, YSYEKL. Sequences were obtained from glioma tissue, nonneoplastic brain tissue, or PBMCs (not recorded which). The rearrangement joins TRBV4-1 to TRBJ2-1, with 7 bases lining up with TRBD2. The clonotype originates from a human donor with low-grade glioma or glioblastoma, undergoing nonglioma brain surgery, or in good health (not recorded which). CDR3 DNA: TGCGCCAGCAGCTTAAGGTCTAGCGGAGCATACAATGAGCAGTTCTTC. Translating it yields CASSLRSSGAYNEQFF.